Listed below are T cell receptor beta chains from one sample, sequenced in a study of cytomegalovirus exposure and HLA in healthy donors. Sequenced by immunoSEQ multiplex PCR; TCRdb stores in-frame clones only, minus some. The sample lists about 120,000 clones, approximately 78% occurring once. The sequencing input was PBMCs. The receptors here all came from a woman in her thirties in good health and CMV-seropositive. The CDR3 runs from the conserved cysteine through the conserved F or W. The D gene is left open where the match is weak. The listing skips clone size in some rows; elsewhere it reads once, few, many or a size class.

16 NA TRBJ2-4 NA TRBV19 TGTGCCAGTAGTATGGTAGATCCCCTTGCCAAAAACATTCAGTACTTC CASSMVDPLAKNIQYF
14 NA TRBJ1-5 NA TRBV2 TGTGCCAGCAGTGCCATGGGGGGAGGCCAGCCCCAGCATTTT CASSAMGGGQPQHF
15 NA TRBJ1-5 NA TRBV2 TGTGCCAGCAGTGAGACTGGACTCGGCAATCAGCCCCAGCATTTT CASSETGLGNQPQHF
13 NA TRBJ2-7 NA TRBV6-1 TGTGCCAGCAGTGAATGGGCCGAGAACGAGCAGTACTTC CASSEWAENEQYF
14 TRBD2 TRBJ2-4 NA TRBV7-2 TGTGCCAGCAACCTCGGGGGGGACAAAAACATTCAGTACTTC CASNLGGDKNIQYF
15 NA TRBJ1-3 NA TRBV28 TGTGCCAGCAGGGAAACTGGGGCCTCTGGAAACACCATATATTTT CASRETGASGNTIYF
13 NA TRBJ2-1 NA TRBV4-3 TGCGCCAGCAGCCGAGGATATGGTGGTGAGCAGTTCTTC CASSRGYGGEQFF
14 NA TRBJ1-1 NA TRBV13 TGTGCCAGCAGCTTCGGGGGGGCTAACACTGAAGCTTTCTTT CASSFGGANTEAFF
15 TRBD1 TRBJ2-7 NA TRBV5-1 TGCGCCAGCAGCCCGGGACAGGGCATAGCCTACGAGCAGTACTTC CASSPGQGIAYEQYF
17 NA TRBJ2-2 NA TRBV4-3 TGCGCCAGCCGGGCCCATACAGGGTACGCGAACACCGGGGAGCTGTTTTTT CASRAHTGYANTGELFF
15 TRBD1 TRBJ1-5 few TRBV19 TGTGCCAGTACCTGGGGGGGGACAGGGAATCAGCCCCAGCATTTT CASTWGGTGNQPQHF
14 NA TRBJ1-2 NA TRBV13 TGTGCCAGCAGCTTAGGGCGGGGTCAATCTGGCTACACCTTC CASSLGRGQSGYTF